This T cell receptor (beta chain) was sequenced for a study of shared clonotypes between healthy human individuals. Study results and caveats: Larger richness was generally estimated for naive than memory subsets. Compared with clonotypes that all four donors shared, non-shared clonotypes had lower generation probabilities. Investigators expected sequencing depth to affect clonotype sharing among donors.

In regard to this clone: Its antigen remains unknown.

Deep-level settings were used for running the assay. This table comes from immunoSEQ multiplex PCR, and its TCRdb copy is limited to in-frame clones, with some not included. Of hundreds of thousands of clones in the sample, 60% to 75% were seen once. V was pared by 1 base and J by 5 bases, with 9 bases of the junction left unmatched. The CDR3 covers 17 residues. Germline-derived CDR1 and CDR2 are SGHRS and YFSETQ. This TCR derives from a woman in her 30s in good health. The rearrangement uses TRBV5-1 and TRBJ2-1, with 10 bases that match TRBD2. What was sequenced was memory CD4+ T cells sorted from blood. Subset denoted: CD45RA-negative fraction. DNA for the CDR3: TGCGCCAGCAGCTTGATGCCTAGCGGGAGAGGGGACAATGAGCAGTTCTTC. It is translated as CASSLMPSGRGDNEQFF.